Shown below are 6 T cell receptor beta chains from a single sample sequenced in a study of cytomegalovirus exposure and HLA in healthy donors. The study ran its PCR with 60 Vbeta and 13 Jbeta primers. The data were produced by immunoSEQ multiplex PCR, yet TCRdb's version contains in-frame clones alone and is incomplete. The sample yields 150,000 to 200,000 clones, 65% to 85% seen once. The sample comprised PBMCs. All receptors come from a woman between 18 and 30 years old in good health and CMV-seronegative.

The DNA of the CDR3 is TGTGCCAGCAGCTTAACGTCCAGCGGGAGGTCGTGGTACGAGCAGTACTTC. Translating gives CASSLTSSGRSWYEQYF. V is TRBV7-9 and J is TRBJ2-7, with TRBD2 matching over 9 bases. The CDR3 extends over 17 amino acids. Germline V gene sequence: CDR1 SEHNR, CDR2 FQNEAQ (reference sequence). J lost 4 bases, V lost 2 bases, and 12 bases had no gene match.

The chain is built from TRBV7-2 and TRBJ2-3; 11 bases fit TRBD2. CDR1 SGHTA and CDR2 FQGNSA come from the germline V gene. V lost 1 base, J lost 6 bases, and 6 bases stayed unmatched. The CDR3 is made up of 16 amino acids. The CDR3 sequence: CASSLVAGGGRDTQYF. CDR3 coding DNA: TGTGCCAGCAGCTTAGTAGCGGGAGGGGGTAGGGATACGCAGTATTTT.

CDR3 coding DNA: TGTGCCAGCAGTCCGCCCAGGGCGGGCTACACCTTC. Translating it yields CASSPPRAGYTF. The gene calls are TRBV28 and TRBJ1-2; weak D call: TRBD1 (5 bases). This CDR3 has 12 amino acids. The V and J ends lost 5 bases and 8 bases respectively, with 12 bases between them. CDR1 MDHEN and CDR2 SYDVKM come from the germline V gene.

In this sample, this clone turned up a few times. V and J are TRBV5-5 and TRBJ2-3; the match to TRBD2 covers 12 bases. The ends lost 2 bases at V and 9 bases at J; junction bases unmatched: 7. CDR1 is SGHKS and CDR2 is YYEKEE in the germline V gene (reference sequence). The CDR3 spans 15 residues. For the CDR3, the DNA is TGTGCCAGCAGCTTAAGGACTAGCGGGGAGGGGACGCAGTATTTT. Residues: CASSLRTSGEGTQYF.

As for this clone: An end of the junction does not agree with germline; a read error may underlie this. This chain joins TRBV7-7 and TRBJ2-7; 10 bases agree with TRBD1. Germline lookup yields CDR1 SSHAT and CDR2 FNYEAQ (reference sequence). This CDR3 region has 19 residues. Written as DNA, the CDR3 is TGTGCTAGCAGCTTCCGCGGCAGGGACAGGGGAGACAGCTCCTACGAGCAGTACTTC. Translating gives CASSFRGRDRGDSSYEQYF.

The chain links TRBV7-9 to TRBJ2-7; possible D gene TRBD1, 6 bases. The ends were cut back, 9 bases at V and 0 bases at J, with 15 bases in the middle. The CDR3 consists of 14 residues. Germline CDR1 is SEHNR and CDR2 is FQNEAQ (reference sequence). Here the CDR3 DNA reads TGTGCCAGAGTCCCCGACAGGAACTCCTACGAGCAGTACTTC. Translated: CARVPDRNSYEQYF.